The present T cell receptor (beta chain) was sequenced within a study of T cell repertoires in cytomegalovirus infection (dated by TCRdb to between 2018 and 2020). Notes on the research overall: Alongside well-studied HLA-B-restricted epitopes, the peptide stimulations were aimed at recently identified HLA-C-restricted CMV epitopes, whose presentation resists viral immunomodulation. Donor HLA type was relevant to the analysis, because carriage of CMV infection together with the matching HLA type was indicated by public TCR beta signatures.

V is cut back by 8 bases and J by 8 bases, with 15 bases in the junction unmatched. From cysteine to phenylalanine, the CDR3 is 16 amino acids long. The only DNA kept is the CDR3, 48 bases in frame from the first base. The CDR1 and CDR2 encoded by the germline V gene are SGHVS and FNYEAQ. The sample was run on an Illumina HiSeq 1500. TCRdb itself trimmed the public reads at Q25 with fastp, ran MiXCR and retained productive beta chains. Records with the same CDR3 protein are collapsed into one entry carrying the most frequent genes and DNA. The sample table contains approximately 260,000 distinct CDR3 sequences; only one count was recorded for approximately 22% of them. Clones ranked in the top ten supply roughly a fifth of the sample. Results and caveats for the whole study, not just this receptor: Cumulative frequency of public TCR beta family members discriminated carriers of CMV infection plus the relevant HLA type in this cohort and an independent roughly 350-donor cohort. In the ex vivo response, HLA-C-restricted CMV-specific TCR beta clonotypes were dominant, and in two of eight donors the single most frequent clonotype came from this HLA-C-restricted group.

The treatment or condition label for this specimen denotes: in vitro stimulation with specific CMV peptide epitopes to enrich CMV-specific T cells. This clonotype was counted ten times or more. The specificity of this receptor is unknown. No per-base quality is available; no much larger clone lies one base away. Sequencing used cultured PBMCs, obtained from culture after CMV antigen stimulation. Recombination joined TRBV7-6 with TRBJ2-1; a stretch of 10 junction bases matches TRBD2. The sequence derives from a human donor in good health (CMV status not recorded). Some clones in this sample may be carry-over from other donors' samples. At the DNA level, the sequence is TGTGCCAGCGGCGGGATTAGCGGGAGGTTAGGGGATGAGCAGTTCTTC. Its amino acids are CASGGISGRLGDEQFF.